The 11 T cell receptor beta chains in this list originate from one sample, sequenced in a study of T cell responses to AZD1222 COVID-19 vaccine (dated by TCRdb to 2020 to 2023). This sample's time point label indicates: baseline before first vaccination. Libraries were made using the immunoSEQ multiplex PCR assay. The table was pulled from immuneACCESS by TCRdb, which kept in-frame rearrangements only. Such tables lose some clones; where checked, under half of the loss comes from unresolved V genes, and the rest has no known cause. This sample gives around 160,000 clones in total; roughly nine tenths of them show up just once. The ten largest clones add up to approximately 5.1% of the sample. The material sequenced was peripheral blood, taken on day 0 of AZD1222 vaccination. These TCRs come from an adult in good health.

J is TRBJ2-1 and V is TRBV28; TRBD2 might be the D (5 bases). Germline values: CDR1 MDHEN, CDR2 SYDVKM. V was shortened by 3 bases and J by 2 bases, with 11 bases between the two germline ends. The CDR3 is made up of 15 amino acids. This CDR3 is CASSFVSGTYNEQFF. CDR3 DNA sequence: TGTGCCAGCAGTTTCGTCAGCGGAACCTACAATGAGCAGTTCTTC.

The chain recombines TRBV6-2 or TRBV6-3 with TRBJ2-2; D is ambiguous. The CDR3 sequence is 14 residues long. V lost 5 bases, J lost 7 bases, and 14 bases lay in between. Germline lookup yields CDR1 MNHEY and CDR2 SVGEGT. The CDR3 DNA reads as TGTGCCAGCAGTCTCCACGGCGAACTCGGGGAGCTGTTTTTT. It encodes CASSLHGELGELFF.

This clone was counted once. The V gene is TRBV7-9, the J gene TRBJ2-1, with TRBD1 matching 10 bases. This CDR3 comprises 16 residues. With 5 bases clipped from V and 2 bases from J, the junction kept 6 bases outside the gene matches. Per the germline V gene, CDR1 is SEHNR and CDR2 is FQNEAQ (reference sequence). The DNA of the CDR3 is TGTGCCAGCAGCCCCCCCGGACAGGGGGCCTACAATGAGCAGTTCTTC. Amino acids: CASSPPGQGAYNEQFF.

The chain has TRBV7-8 and TRBJ1-3, with a tentative D call TRBD1 (6 bases). V shed 0 bases and J shed 3 bases, with 15 bases lying between them. This CDR3 has 17 amino acids. Germline V gene sequence: CDR1 SGHVS, CDR2 FQNEAQ. The CDR3 nucleotides are TGTGCCAGCAGCTTAGCCCCCCCAGGGGCTTATGGAAACACCATATATTTT. This sequence encodes CASSLAPPGAYGNTIYF.

CDR3 DNA sequence: TGTGCCAGTCAGACTAGCGGGAGCACCGGGGAGCTGTTTTTT. Amino acids: CASQTSGSTGELFF. The chain has TRBV28 and TRBJ2-2; the match to TRBD2 covers 12 bases. Germline lookup yields CDR1 MDHEN and CDR2 SYDVKM. J gave up 4 bases and V 9 bases, and 3 bases lay outside the gene matches. This CDR3 contains 14 residues.

This chain's CDR3 is CASSFYRGLNEKLFF. In nucleotides, the CDR3 is TGTGCCAGCAGCTTCTACAGGGGACTGAATGAAAAACTGTTTTTT. This chain joins TRBV5-8 and TRBJ1-4; TRBD1 aligns across 7 bases. After removal of 2 bases from V and 5 bases from J, the junction contained 6 bases not matched to a gene. The CDR3 runs to 15 residues. Germline loops: CDR1 SGHTS, CDR2 YDEGEE. Filled out from reference TRBV5-8 and TRBJ1-4, the complete variable domain reads EAGVTQSPTHLIKTRGQQATLRCSPISGHTSVYWYQQALGLGLQFLLWYDEGEERNRGNFPPRFSGRQFPNYSSELNVNALELEDSALYLCASSFYRGLNEKLFFGSGTQLSVL.

This chain connects TRBV27 to TRBJ1-1; weak D call: TRBD1 (5 bases). Germline V gene sequence: CDR1 MNHEY, CDR2 SMNVEV (reference sequence). V was trimmed by 5 bases and J by 3 bases, leaving 13 bases between them. This CDR3 has 14 amino acids. The CDR3 nucleotides read TGTGCCAGCAGTAATCACCCAGGGTACACTGAAGCTTTCTTT. It yields the protein CASSNHPGYTEAFF.

V usage is TRBV7-3 and J usage is TRBJ2-3; TRBD2 agrees at 8 bases. Germline-derived CDR1 and CDR2 are SGHTA and FQGTGA. The J segment lost 5 bases and the V segment lost 5 bases, leaving 9 bases of the junction unmatched. The CDR3 extends over 15 amino acids. As DNA, the CDR3 is TGTGCCAGCAGCCGGGGGAGCGGGAGAAGAGATACGCAGTATTTT. Residues: CASSRGSGRRDTQYF.

This chain uses TRBV3-1 (or the pseudogene TRBV3-2) with TRBJ2-7; 9 bases agree with TRBD2. V was clipped by 4 bases and J by 13 bases; unmatched bases: 17. The CDR3 length is 15 residues. CDR1 LGHDT and CDR2 YNNKEL come from the germline V gene (reference sequence). CDR3 coding DNA: TGTGCCAGCAGCCCCGCCCGTTTACGAATAGCGGGAGTTTACTTC. Amino acid sequence: CASSPARLRIAGVYF.

The chain has TRBV11-2 and TRBJ1-3; no clear D. The CDR3 is 16 residues long. Between the trimmed V and J ends, which lost 4 bases and 0 bases, there was a span of 13 bases. The germline V gene encodes CDR1 SGHAT and CDR2 FQNNGV. The chain's CDR3 is CASSYSDGNSGNTIYF. The CDR3, as DNA: TGTGCCAGCAGCTATTCAGACGGTAACTCTGGAAACACCATATATTTT.

The chain recombines TRBV28 with TRBJ1-5; weak D call: TRBD1 (6 bases). The CDR3 sequence is 20 residues long. Germline loops: CDR1 MDHEN, CDR2 SYDVKM. V lost 3 bases to trimming and J lost 4 bases, with 28 bases between them. CDR3 residues: CASSFGGAPRWDLENQPQHF. In DNA, the CDR3 is TGTGCCAGCAGTTTCGGGGGGGCCCCCCGGTGGGACCTGGAGAATCAGCCCCAGCATTTT.